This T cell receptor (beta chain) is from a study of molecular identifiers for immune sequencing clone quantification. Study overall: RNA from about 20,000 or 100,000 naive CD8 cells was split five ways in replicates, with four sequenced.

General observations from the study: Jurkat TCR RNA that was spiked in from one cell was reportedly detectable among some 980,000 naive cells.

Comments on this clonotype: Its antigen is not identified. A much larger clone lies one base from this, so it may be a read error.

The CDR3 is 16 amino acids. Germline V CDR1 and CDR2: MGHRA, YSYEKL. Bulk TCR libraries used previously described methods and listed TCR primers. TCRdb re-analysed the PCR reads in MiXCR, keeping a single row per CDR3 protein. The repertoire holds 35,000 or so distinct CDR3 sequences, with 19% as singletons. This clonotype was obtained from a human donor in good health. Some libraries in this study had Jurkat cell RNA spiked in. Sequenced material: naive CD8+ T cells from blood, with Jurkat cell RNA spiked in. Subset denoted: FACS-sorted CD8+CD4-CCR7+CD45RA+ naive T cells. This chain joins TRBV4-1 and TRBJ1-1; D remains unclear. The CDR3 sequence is CAGSQDSGVLNTEAFF. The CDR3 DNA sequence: TGCGCCGGCAGCCAAGATAGCGGGGTTTTGAACACTGAAGCTTTCTTT.